The subject of this entry is one T cell receptor beta chain. The antigen remains undetermined. Germline loops: CDR1 SGHTA, CDR2 FQGNSA. The CDR3 is 12 amino acids. V was pared by 4 bases and J by 6 bases, with 10 bases between. The data belong to a study of T cells in Graves' hyperthyroidism and ophthalmopathy. Study-level results: Blood also held most thyroid clonotypes expanded beyond 0.001.

Using RNA transcripts as the source, TCR beta CDR3 regions were amplified. With the HTBI primer set, the TCR CDR3 went through a first round of RT-PCR. A single record per CDR3 protein comes from TCRdb applying MiXCR to the multiplex PCR reads. This table holds approximately 510,000 distinct CDR3 sequences, around 43% found once. The clonotype comes from an adult woman with Graves' disease, either hyperthyroidism or ophthalmopathy (not recorded which). V gene TRBV7-2 combines with J gene TRBJ2-7; tentatively, D is TRBD1 (5 bases). Specimen: peripheral blood or thyroid tissue (not recorded which). The CDR3 region is CASSYPGPEQYF. The CDR3 DNA sequence: TGTGCCAGCAGCTACCCAGGGCCCGAGCAGTACTTC.